The rows below give T cell receptor beta chains drawn from one sample of a study of cytomegalovirus exposure and HLA in healthy donors. The repertoire was sequenced with immunoSEQ multiplex PCR; TCRdb's copy has only in-frame clones and lacks some. Counted here are about 170,000 clones, 82% occurring once; the ten biggest clones make up less than 2%. Input material: PBMCs. These receptors were collected from a male donor in good health and CMV-seronegative. The CDR3 runs from the conserved cysteine through the conserved F or W. D genes are given only for firm matches. Only some rows state a clone size, as once, few, many or a class for expanded clones.

>-|TRBV4-2|-|TRBJ2-1
TGTGCCAGCAGCCAGGCACCGGGAACTTACAATGAGCAGTTCTTC
CASSQAPGTYNEQFF
>-|TRBV2|-|TRBJ2-7
TGTGCCAGCAGTCCAGGGGATAGTGGGAACGAGCAGTACTTC
CASSPGDSGNEQYF
>TRBD2|TRBV11-3|-|TRBJ2-1
TGTGCCAGCAGCCAAACTAGCGGGGGATACAATGAGCAGTTCTTC
CASSQTSGGYNEQFF
>-|TRBV6-5|-|TRBJ1-5
TGTGCCAACAATCGGGGGTGGCCCCAGCATTTT
CANNRGWPQHF
>TRBD2|TRBV15|-|TRBJ2-3
TGTGCCACCAGCAGAGGGGCTAGCGGGAGATGGGATACGCAGTATTTT
CATSRGASGRWDTQYF
>TRBD1|TRBV7-9|-|TRBJ1-2
TGTGCCAGCAGCTTAGCAAGGCCGACAGGGGCGGTTGGCTACACCTTC
CASSLARPTGAVGYTF
>-|TRBV2|-|TRBJ1-3
TGTGCCAGCACCGAAAGTGTCAGTGGAAACACCATATATTTT
CASTESVSGNTIYF
>-|TRBV4-1|-|TRBJ1-3
TGCGCCAGCAGCCAAGCACAGGGAAGTGGAAACACCATATATTTT
CASSQAQGSGNTIYF
>-|TRBV28|-|TRBJ1-6
TGTGCCAGCAGTTTTGCAGGGAACAATTCACCCCTCCACTTT
CASSFAGNNSPLHF
>-|TRBV7-9|few|TRBJ2-3
TGTTCCAGCAGCCCAACCAACAACAGGGCGGATACGCAGTATTTT
CSSSPTNNRADTQYF
>-|TRBV7-9|-|TRBJ2-7
TGTGCCAGCAGCCAAGAGACTAGTTACGAGCAGTACTTC
CASSQETSYEQYF
>-|TRBV5-1|-|TRBJ2-1
TGCGCCAGCAGCCCGGAGCAGGGCCCCAAGTTTAATAATGAGCAGTTCTTC
CASSPEQGPKFNNEQFF
>TRBD1|TRBV27|-|TRBJ2-5
TGTGCCAGCAGAAAAACGGGACAGGGACTGGAGACCCAGTACTTC
CASRKTGQGLETQYF
>TRBD1|TRBV5-1|-|TRBJ1-4
TGCGCCAGCAGTTACGACAGGGTGGGGGAAAAACTGTTTTTT
CASSYDRVGEKLFF
>-|TRBV19|-|TRBJ2-7
TGTGCCAGGACACCACTCTGGTGGGAGCAGTACTTC
CARTPLWWEQYF
>-|TRBV27|few|TRBJ2-2
TGTGCCAGCCAGCAGGTAGAGACGACCGGGGAGCTGTTTTTT
CASQQVETTGELFF
>-|TRBV29-1|-|TRBJ1-4
TGCAGCGTTGAGGGAGGGGTCGAAAAACTGTTTTTT
CSVEGGVEKLFF
>-|TRBV10-2|-|TRBJ2-2
TGCGCCAGCAGTGGCCCGGTCGGGGGGCTTCACACCGGGGAGCTGTTTTTT
CASSGPVGGLHTGELFF
>TRBD1|TRBV6-5|-|TRBJ2-7
TGTGCCAGCAGTTACGCATCCGGACAGGGGGTTAACGAGCAGTACTTC
CASSYASGQGVNEQYF
>TRBD2|TRBV7-9|-|TRBJ2-1
TGTTCCAGCAGCTTATTAGCGGGAGATAACAATGAGCAGTTCTTC
CSSSLLAGDNNEQFF
>-|TRBV4-1|-|TRBJ1-4
TGCGCCAGCAGCCAGCTACAGGGTGCAACTAATGAAAAACTGTTTTTT
CASSQLQGATNEKLFF
>TRBD1|TRBV7-9|few|TRBJ2-3
TGTGCCAGCAGCTCAGGCCAGGGGACAGGGAGCACAGATACGCAGTATTTT
CASSSGQGTGSTDTQYF
>TRBD2|TRBV19|-|TRBJ2-2
TGTGCCAGTAGTTTCTGGCGGGGGGGCCAAGACGGGGAGCTGTTTTTT
CASSFWRGGQDGELFF
>TRBD1|TRBV5-4|few|TRBJ2-7
TGTGCCAGCAGCCCGGGACAGGGGTCCTACGAGCAGTACTTC
CASSPGQGSYEQYF
>-|TRBV4-3|-|TRBJ1-1
TGCGCCAGCAGCCGGGACCGCCGGGGGACTGAAGCTTTCTTT
CASSRDRRGTEAFF
>TRBD1|TRBV6-1|-|TRBJ1-1
TGTGCCAGCAGTGCGACAGGGGACGAAGCTTTCTTT
CASSATGDEAFF
>-|TRBV28|-|TRBJ2-4
TGTGCCAGCAGATCTTCCCGGGGGGACAAAAACATTTTCTTC
CASRSSRGDKNIFF
>TRBD1|TRBV27|-|TRBJ2-7
TGTGCCAGCACAACTGGACAGGCCAGCGAGCAGTACTTC
CASTTGQASEQYF
>-|TRBV7-8|-|TRBJ1-4
TGTGCCAGCAGCTCCCGACAGGATGGGGAAAAACTGTTTTTT
CASSSRQDGEKLFF
>-|TRBV20-1|-|TRBJ2-5
TGCAGTGCCACAGGAGGGTGGACCCAGTACTTC
CSATGGWTQYF
>-|TRBV18|few|TRBJ1-2
TGTGCCAGCTCACCCCTTTCTGGGACATCCTATGGCTACACCTTC
CASSPLSGTSYGYTF
>TRBD2|TRBV7-3|-|TRBJ2-3
TGTGCCAGCAGCATAAGCGGGGGGTCGAATACGCAGTATTTT
CASSISGGSNTQYF
>-|TRBV25-1|-|TRBJ2-7
TGTGCCAGCAGTGAATCTCCCCGAACGGGCGAGCAGTACTTC
CASSESPRTGEQYF
>TRBD2|TRBV7-2|-|TRBJ2-1
TGTGCCAGCAGCTTAGTTGGTAGCGGGCCCCCCGTGTACAATGAGCAGTTCTTC
CASSLVGSGPPVYNEQFF
>-|TRBV10-3|once|TRBJ1-1
TGTGCCATCAGTGAGTCGGGGCGGGAGATAATGGGGACTGAAGCTTTCTTT
CAISESGREIMGTEAFF
>-|TRBV2|-|TRBJ2-7
TGTGCCAGCAGTGAGTGGCTAGCTCGATCCTACGAGCAGTACTTC
CASSEWLARSYEQYF
>TRBD1|TRBV9|-|TRBJ2-7
TGTGCCAGCAGCGTCCTGGGACAGGGAAGCTCCTACGAGCAGTACTTC
CASSVLGQGSSYEQYF
>-|TRBV9|-|TRBJ2-4
TGTGCCAGCAGCGTAGATCTTAGCGGACCCGGAGCCAAAAACATTCAGTACTTC
CASSVDLSGPGAKNIQYF
>TRBD2|TRBV30|-|TRBJ2-5
TGTGCCTGGAGTGAGGAGGGAGGGGAGGAAGAGACCCAGTACTTC
CAWSEEGGEEETQYF
>TRBD1|TRBV5-6|-|TRBJ1-3
TGTGCCAGCAGCCCGACCGGGACAGGTCGAACTGGAAACACCATATATTTT
CASSPTGTGRTGNTIYF
>TRBD1|TRBV6-5|-|TRBJ2-2
TGTGCCAGCAGTTACTTCGGGACAGCGAACACCGGGGAGCTGTTTTTT
CASSYFGTANTGELFF